Presented here are 5 T cell receptor beta chains from one specimen sequenced in a study of beta chain features in type 1 diabetes. Expressed TCRB transcripts were sequenced after all isolated RNA was converted to cDNA. Only in-frame clones appear in the TCRdb table, and some are missing; sequencing was by immunoSEQ multiplex PCR. This sample has about 230,000 clones, with around 9.6% found just once. Sequencing input: naive CD4+ T cells from blood. The receptors stem from a woman between 18 and 30 years old in good health.

The chain couples TRBV5-1 to TRBJ1-5; no firm D call. This CDR3 is built from 13 residues. Trimming removed 0 bases at V and 3 bases at J, with 4 bases between. Per germline, CDR1 SGHRS and CDR2 YFSETQ. Here the CDR3 DNA reads TGCGCCAGCAGCTTGGAATACAATCAGCCCCAGCATTTT. Its translation: CASSLEYNQPQHF.

V is TRBV7-2 and J is TRBJ2-3, with a possible D match to TRBD2 (5 bases). The CDR3 consists of 14 residues. Trimming removed 5 bases at V and 5 bases at J, with 14 bases between. Germline V CDR1 and CDR2: SGHTA, FQGNSA. The DNA of the CDR3 is TGTGCCAGCAGCCCACCGGGAAGAGAAGATACGCAGTATTTT. It is translated as CASSPPGREDTQYF.

The chain recombines TRBV6-1 with TRBJ1-5; D call uncertain. The CDR3 spans 16 residues. Looked up from germline, CDR1 is MNHNS and CDR2 is SASEGT. V lost 1 base to trimming and J lost 0 bases, with 10 bases between them. CDR3 in amino acids: CASSEGTIHSNQPQHF. DNA for the CDR3: TGTGCCAGCAGTGAAGGGACTATCCATAGCAATCAGCCCCAGCATTTT.

This clone was counted a few times. V gene TRBV6-6 combines with J gene TRBJ2-1; the match to TRBD2 covers 7 bases. V was clipped by 1 base and J by 7 bases; unmatched bases: 4. The CDR3 has 14 residues. Germline loops: CDR1 MNHNY, CDR2 SVGAGI (reference sequence). DNA of the CDR3: TGTGCCAGCAGTTACTTGCGGGAGCAAAATGAGCAGTTCTTC. It specifies CASSYLREQNEQFF.

The genes are TRBV11-2 and TRBJ1-5; D remains unclear. V lost 5 bases to trimming and J lost 1 base, with 12 bases between them. Germline V gives CDR1 SGHAT, CDR2 FQNNGV. This CDR3 contains 15 residues. The CDR3 sequence is CASSDQLGSNQPQHF. The CDR3 DNA reads TGTGCCAGCAGCGACCAGCTCGGGAGCAATCAGCCCCAGCATTTT.